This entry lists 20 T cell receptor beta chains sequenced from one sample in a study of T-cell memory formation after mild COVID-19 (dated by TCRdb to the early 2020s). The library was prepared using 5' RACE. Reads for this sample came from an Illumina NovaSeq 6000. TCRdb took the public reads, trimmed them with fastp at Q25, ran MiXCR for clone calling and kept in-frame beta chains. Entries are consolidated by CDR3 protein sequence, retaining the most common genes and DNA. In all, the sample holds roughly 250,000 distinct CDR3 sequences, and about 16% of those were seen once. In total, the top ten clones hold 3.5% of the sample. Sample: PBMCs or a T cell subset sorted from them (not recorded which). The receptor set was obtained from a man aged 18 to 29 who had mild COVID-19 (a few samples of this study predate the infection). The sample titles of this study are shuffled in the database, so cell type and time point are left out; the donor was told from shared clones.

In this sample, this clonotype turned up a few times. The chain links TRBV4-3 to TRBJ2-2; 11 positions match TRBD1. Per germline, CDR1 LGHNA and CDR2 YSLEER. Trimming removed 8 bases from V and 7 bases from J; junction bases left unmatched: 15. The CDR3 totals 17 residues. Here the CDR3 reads CASLYPGQGVQVGELFF. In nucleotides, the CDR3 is TGCGCCAGCCTCTATCCGGGACAGGGGGTTCAGGTCGGGGAGCTGTTTTTT.

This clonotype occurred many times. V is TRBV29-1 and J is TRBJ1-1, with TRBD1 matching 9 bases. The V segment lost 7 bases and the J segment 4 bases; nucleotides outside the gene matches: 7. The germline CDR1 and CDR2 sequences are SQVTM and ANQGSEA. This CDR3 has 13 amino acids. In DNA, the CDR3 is TGCAGCGCCGGAAGGGACAGGGTCACTGAAGCTTTCTTT. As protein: CSAGRDRVTEAFF.

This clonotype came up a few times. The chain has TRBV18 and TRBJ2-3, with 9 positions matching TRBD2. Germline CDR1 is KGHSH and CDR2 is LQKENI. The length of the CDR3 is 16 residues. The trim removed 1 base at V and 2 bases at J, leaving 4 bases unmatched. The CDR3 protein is CASSPRSGGSTDTQYF. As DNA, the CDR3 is TGTGCCAGCTCACCACGTAGCGGGGGCTCCACAGATACGCAGTATTTT.

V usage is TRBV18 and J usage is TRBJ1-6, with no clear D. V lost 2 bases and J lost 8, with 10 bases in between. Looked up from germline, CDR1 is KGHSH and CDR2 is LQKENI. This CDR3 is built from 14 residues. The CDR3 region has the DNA TGTGCCAGCTCACCAATGCCCCGAGATTCACCCCTCCACTTT. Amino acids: CASSPMPRDSPLHF.

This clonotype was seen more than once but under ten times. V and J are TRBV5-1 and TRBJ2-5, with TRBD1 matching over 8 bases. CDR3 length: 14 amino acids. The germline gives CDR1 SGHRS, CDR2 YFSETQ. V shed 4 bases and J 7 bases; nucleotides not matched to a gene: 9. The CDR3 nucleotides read TGCGCCAGCAGCACAGGGACAGGTATAACGACCCAGTACTTC. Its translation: CASSTGTGITTQYF.

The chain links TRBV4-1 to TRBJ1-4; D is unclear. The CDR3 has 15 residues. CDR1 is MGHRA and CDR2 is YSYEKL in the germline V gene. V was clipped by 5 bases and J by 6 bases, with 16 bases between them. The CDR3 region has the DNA TGCGCCAGCAGCATTAGACATGGGGTTTATGAAAAACTGTTTTTT. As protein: CASSIRHGVYEKLFF.

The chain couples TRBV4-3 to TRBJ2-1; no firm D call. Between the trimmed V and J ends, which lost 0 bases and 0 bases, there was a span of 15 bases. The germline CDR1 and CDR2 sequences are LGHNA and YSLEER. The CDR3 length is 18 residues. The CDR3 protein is CASSQDLTAPSSYNEQFF. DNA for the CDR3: TGCGCCAGCAGCCAAGACCTGACGGCTCCAAGCTCCTACAATGAGCAGTTCTTC.

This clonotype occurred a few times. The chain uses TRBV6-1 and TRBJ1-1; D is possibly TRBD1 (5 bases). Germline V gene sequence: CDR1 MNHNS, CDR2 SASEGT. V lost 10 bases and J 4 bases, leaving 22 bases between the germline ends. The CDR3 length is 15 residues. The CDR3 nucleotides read TGTGCCACCTTCCCCGGGGCGGACGGCGCCACTGAAGCTTTCTTT. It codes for CATFPGADGATEAFF.

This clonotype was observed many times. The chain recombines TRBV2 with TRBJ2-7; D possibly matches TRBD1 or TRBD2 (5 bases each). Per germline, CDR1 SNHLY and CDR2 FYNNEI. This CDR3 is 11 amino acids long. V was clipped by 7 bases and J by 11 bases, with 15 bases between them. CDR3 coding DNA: TGTGCCAGCACCCGGGACGGCATGGAGTACTTC. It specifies CASTRDGMEYF. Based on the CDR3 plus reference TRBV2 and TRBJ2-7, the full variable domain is EPEVTQTPSHQVTQMGQEVILRCVPISNHLYFYWYRQILGQKVEFLVSFYNNEISEKSEIFDDQFSVERPDGSNFTLKIRSTKLEDSAMYFCASTRDGMEYFGPGTRLTVT.

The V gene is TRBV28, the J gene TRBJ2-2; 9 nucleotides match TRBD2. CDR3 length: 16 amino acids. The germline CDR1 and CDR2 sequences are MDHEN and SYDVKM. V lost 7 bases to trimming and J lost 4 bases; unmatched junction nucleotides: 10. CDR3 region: CASIRAGGPATGELFF. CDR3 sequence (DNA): TGTGCCAGCATTAGGGCGGGGGGGCCGGCCACCGGGGAGCTGTTTTTT.

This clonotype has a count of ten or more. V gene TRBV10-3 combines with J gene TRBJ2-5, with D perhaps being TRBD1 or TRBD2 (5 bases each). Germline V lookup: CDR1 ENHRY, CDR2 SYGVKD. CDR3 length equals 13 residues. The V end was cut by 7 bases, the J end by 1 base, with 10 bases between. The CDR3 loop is CAIKGTAQETQYF. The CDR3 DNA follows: TGTGCCATCAAGGGGACGGCCCAAGAGACCCAGTACTTC.

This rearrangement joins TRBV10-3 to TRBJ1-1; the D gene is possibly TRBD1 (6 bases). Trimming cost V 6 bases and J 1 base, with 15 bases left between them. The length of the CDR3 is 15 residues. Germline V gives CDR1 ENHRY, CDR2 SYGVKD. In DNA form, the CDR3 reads TGTGCCATCAGCGCCAGTGGGACAAGGAACACTGAAGCTTTCTTT. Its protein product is CAISASGTRNTEAFF.

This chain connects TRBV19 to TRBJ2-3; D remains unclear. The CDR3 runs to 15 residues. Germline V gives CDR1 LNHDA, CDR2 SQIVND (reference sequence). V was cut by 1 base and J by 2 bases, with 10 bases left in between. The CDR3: CASSIVWQSTDTQYF. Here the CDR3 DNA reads TGTGCCAGTAGTATAGTTTGGCAGTCCACAGATACGCAGTATTTT. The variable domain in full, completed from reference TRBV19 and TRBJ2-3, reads DGGITQSPKYLFRKEGQNVTLSCEQNLNHDAMYWYRQDPGQGLRLIYYSQIVNDFQKGDIAEGYSVSREKKESFPLTVTSAQKNPTAFYLCASSIVWQSTDTQYFGPGTRLTVL.

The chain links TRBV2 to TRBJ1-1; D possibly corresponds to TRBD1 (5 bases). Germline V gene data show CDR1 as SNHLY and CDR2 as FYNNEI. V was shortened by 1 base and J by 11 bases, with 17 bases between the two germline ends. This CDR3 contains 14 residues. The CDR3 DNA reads TGTGCCAGCAGTGAAGGGGGGACGTCAGCACGGGCTTTCTTT. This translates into CASSEGGTSARAFF.

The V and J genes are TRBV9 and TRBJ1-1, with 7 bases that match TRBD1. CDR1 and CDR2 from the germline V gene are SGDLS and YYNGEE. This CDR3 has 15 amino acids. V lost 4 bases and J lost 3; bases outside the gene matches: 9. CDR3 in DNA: TGTGCCAGCAGCTCTCAAACAGGGGAGGACACTGAAGCTTTCTTT. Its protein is CASSSQTGEDTEAFF.

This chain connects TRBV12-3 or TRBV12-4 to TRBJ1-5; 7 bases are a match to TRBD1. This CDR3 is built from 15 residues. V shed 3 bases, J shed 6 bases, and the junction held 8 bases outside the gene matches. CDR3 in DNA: TGTGCCAGCAGTTTTGGAGGGGGCGAAGCTCAGCCCCAGCATTTT. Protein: CASSFGGGEAQPQHF.

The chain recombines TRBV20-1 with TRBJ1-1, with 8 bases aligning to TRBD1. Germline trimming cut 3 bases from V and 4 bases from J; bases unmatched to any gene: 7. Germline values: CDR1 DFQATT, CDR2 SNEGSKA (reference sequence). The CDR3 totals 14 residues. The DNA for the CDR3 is TGCAGTGCTAGGAGGACAGGGTTTGTCACTGAAGCTTTCTTT. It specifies CSARRTGFVTEAFF.

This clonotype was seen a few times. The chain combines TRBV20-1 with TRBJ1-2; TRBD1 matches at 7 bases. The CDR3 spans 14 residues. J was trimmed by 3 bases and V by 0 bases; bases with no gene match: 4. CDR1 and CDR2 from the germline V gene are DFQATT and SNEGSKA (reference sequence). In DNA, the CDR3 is TGCAGTGCTAGAGAACAGGGGCTATACTATGGCTACACCTTC. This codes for CSAREQGLYYGYTF.

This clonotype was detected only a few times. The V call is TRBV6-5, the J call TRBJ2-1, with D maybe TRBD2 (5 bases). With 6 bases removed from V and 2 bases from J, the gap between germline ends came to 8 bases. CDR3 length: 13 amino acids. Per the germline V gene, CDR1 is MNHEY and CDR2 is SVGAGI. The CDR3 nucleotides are TGTGCCAGCAGGGACGGGACCTACAATGAGCAGTTCTTC. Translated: CASRDGTYNEQFF.

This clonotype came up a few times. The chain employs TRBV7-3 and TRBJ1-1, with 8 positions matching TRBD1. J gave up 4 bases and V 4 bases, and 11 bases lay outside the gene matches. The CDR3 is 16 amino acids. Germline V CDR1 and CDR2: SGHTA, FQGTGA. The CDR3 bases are TGTGCCAGCAGCTCCCGCCCGACAGGGGCGGGCACTGAAGCTTTCTTT. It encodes CASSSRPTGAGTEAFF.